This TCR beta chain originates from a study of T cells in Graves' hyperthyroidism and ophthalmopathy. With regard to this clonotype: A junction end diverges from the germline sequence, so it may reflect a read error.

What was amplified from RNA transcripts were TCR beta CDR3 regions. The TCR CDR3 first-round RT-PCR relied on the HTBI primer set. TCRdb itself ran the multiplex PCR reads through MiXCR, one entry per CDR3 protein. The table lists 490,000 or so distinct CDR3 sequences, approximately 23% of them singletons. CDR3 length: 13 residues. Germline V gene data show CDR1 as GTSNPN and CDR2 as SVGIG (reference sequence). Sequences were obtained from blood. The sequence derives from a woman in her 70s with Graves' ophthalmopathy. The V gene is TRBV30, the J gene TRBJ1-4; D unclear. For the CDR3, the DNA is TGTGCCGGGAGTGGTTGGAACGATGAAAAACTGTTTTTT. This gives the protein CAGSGWNDEKLFF.